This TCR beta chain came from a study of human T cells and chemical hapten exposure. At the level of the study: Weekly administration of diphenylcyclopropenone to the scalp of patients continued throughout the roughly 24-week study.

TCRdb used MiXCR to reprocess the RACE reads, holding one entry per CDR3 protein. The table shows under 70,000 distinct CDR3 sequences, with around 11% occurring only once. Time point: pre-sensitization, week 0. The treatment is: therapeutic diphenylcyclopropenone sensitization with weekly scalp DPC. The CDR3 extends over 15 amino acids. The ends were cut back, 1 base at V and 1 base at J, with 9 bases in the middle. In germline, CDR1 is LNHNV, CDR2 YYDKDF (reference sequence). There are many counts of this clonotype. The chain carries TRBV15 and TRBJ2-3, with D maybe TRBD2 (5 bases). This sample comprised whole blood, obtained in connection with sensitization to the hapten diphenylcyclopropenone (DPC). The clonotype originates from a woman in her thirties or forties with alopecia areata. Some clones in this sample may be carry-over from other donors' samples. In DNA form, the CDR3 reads TGTGCCACCAGCAGAGGCCCCGGGGGCACAGATACGCAGTATTTT. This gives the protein CATSRGPGGTDTQYF.